The T cell receptor beta chain described here comes from a study of cytomegalovirus exposure and HLA in healthy donors. Healthy bone marrow donors supplied every sample. With 60 Vbeta and 13 Jbeta primers, the PCR was carried out. Sequencing used immunoSEQ multiplex PCR; TCRdb keeps in-frame clones, though not all of them. This repertoire shows approximately 150,000 clones, 71% found once; its top ten account for 2.8%. The CDR3 is made up of 14 amino acids. Losses at the gene ends were 1 base for V and 5 bases for J; bases not matched to a gene: 2. Per germline, CDR1 KGHSH and CDR2 LQKENI. Specimen: PBMCs. V usage is TRBV18 and J usage is TRBJ1-5; 7 bases are shared with TRBD1. The source of this sequence is a woman aged 25 to 39 in good health and CMV-seronegative. Here the CDR3 DNA reads TGTGCCAGCTCACCACAGGGGGCCGATCAGCCCCAGCATTTT. Residues: CASSPQGADQPQHF.